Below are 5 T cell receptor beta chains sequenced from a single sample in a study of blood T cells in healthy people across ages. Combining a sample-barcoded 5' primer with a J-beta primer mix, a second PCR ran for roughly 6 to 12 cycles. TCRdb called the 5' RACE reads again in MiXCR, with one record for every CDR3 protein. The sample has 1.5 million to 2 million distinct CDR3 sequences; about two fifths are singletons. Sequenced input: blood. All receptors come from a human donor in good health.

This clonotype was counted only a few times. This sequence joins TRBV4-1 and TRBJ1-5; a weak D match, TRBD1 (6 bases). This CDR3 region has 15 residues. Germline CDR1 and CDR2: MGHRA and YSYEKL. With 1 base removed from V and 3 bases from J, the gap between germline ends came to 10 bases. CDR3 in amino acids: CASSQGTAYNQPQHF. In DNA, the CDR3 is TGCGCCAGCAGCCAAGGGACAGCTTACAATCAGCCCCAGCATTTT.

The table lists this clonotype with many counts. CDR3 region: CASSLGTRLRTYGYTF. The CDR3 region has the DNA TGTGCCAGCAGCTTAGGGACAAGATTACGGACTTATGGCTACACCTTC. The V and J genes are TRBV7-8 and TRBJ1-2, with a weak D call TRBD1 (5 bases). Trimming stripped 1 base from V and 5 bases from J, with 17 bases between. Germline loops: CDR1 SGHVS, CDR2 FQNEAQ. The CDR3 has 16 amino acids. The entire variable domain, with the rest obtained from reference TRBV7-8 and TRBJ1-2, is as follows: GAGVSQSPRYKVAKRGQDVALRCDPISGHVSLFWYQQALGQGPEFLTYFQNEAQLDKSGLPSDRFFAERPEGSVSTLKIQRTQQEDSAVYLCASSLGTRLRTYGYTFGSGTRLTVV.

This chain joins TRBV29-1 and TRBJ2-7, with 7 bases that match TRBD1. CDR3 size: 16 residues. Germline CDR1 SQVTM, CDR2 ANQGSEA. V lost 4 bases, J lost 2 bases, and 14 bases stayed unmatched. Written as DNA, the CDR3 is TGCAGCGTTGGAAGGGACCTCGGGGACAGCACCTACGAGCAGTACTTC. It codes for CSVGRDLGDSTYEQYF.

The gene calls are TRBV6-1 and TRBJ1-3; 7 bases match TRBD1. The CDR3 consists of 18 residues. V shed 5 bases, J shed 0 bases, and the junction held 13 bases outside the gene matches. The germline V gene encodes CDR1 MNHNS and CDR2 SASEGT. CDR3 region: CASSTMWRGGYSGNTIYF. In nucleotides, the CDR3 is TGTGCCAGCAGTACGATGTGGAGAGGGGGCTACTCTGGAAACACCATATATTTT.

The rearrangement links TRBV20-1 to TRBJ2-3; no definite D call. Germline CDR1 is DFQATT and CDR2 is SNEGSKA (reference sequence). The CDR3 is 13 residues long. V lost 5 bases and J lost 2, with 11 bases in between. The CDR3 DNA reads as TGCAGTGCTCCTACACGAGACACAGATACGCAGTATTTT. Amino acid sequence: CSAPTRDTDTQYF.